Each of the 3 T cell receptor beta chains below was sequenced from the same sample in a study of shared clonotypes between healthy human individuals. Sequenced by immunoSEQ multiplex PCR; TCRdb stores in-frame clones only, minus some. The sample lists roughly 570,000 clones; roughly 98% were seen once. Terminally differentiated effector memory CD45RA+ cells were excluded by CCR7 positive selection of CD45RO-negative cells. Sequenced: naive CD8+ T cells sorted from blood. The receptors originated from a man between 25 and 39 years old in good health.

This rearrangement joins TRBV7-8 to TRBJ2-7, with 7 bases that match TRBD2. CDR1 and CDR2 (germline): SGHVS, FQNEAQ. V gave up 4 bases and J gave up 6 bases; unmatched junction bases: 6. There are 13 residues in the CDR3. Here the CDR3 DNA reads TGTGCCAGCAGCTCCGGGGGGACTCGCGAGCAGTACTTC. It codes for CASSSGGTREQYF.

V is TRBV7-6 and J is TRBJ2-1; D gene uncertain. The CDR3 has 12 residues. CDR1 is SGHVS, CDR2 FNYEAQ, per germline. V was shortened by 6 bases and J by 6 bases, with 9 bases between the two germline ends. CDR3 amino acids: CASSAEGNEQFF. CDR3 coding DNA: TGTGCCAGCAGTGCCGAAGGCAATGAGCAGTTCTTC.

In the case of this clone: One end of the junction is discordant with germline, which a read error may explain. This chain uses TRBV5-1 with TRBJ2-3; TRBD1 matches 9 bases. The CDR3 has 14 residues. Germline CDR1 and CDR2: SGHRS and YFSETQ. The CDR3, as DNA: TGTGCCAACAGCCACGGGACAGGGAAAGATACGCAGTATTTT. This encodes CANSHGTGKDTQYF.